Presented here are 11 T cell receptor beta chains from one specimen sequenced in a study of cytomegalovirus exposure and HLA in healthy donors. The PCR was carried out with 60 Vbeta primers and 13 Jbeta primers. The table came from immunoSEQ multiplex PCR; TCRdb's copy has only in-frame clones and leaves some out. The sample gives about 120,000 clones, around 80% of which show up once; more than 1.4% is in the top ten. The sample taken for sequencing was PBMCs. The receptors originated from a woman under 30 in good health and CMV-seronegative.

CDR3 coding DNA: TGCGCCAGCAGCGGACGGGAATCTCTGGCGGAGGGGGAGCTGTTTTTT. This codes for CASSGRESLAEGELFF. The rearrangement joins TRBV5-1 to TRBJ2-2; tentative D call: TRBD2 (5 bases). Germline CDR1 and CDR2: SGHRS and YFSETQ. The CDR3 is 16 residues long. Deletions cut 4 bases from V and 8 bases from J, with 21 bases between.

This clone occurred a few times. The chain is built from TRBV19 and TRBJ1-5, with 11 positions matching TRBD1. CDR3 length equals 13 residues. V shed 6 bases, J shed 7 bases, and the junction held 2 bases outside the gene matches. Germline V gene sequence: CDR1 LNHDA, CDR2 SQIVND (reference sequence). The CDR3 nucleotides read TGTGCCAGTAGGGGACAGGGGGGCCAGCCCCAGCATTTT. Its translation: CASRGQGGQPQHF.

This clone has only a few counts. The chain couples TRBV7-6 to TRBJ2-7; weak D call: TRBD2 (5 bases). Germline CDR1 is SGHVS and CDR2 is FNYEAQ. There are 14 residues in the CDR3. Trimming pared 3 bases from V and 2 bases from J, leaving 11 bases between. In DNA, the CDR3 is TGTGCCAGCAGCTTGAGCAGCGGTCCCTACGAGCAGTACTTC. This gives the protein CASSLSSGPYEQYF.

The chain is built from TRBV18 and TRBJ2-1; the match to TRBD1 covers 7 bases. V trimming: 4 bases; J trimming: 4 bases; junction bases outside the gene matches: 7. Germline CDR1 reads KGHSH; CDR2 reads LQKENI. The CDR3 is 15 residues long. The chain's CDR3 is CASSLRDRVYNEQFF. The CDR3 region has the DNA TGTGCCAGCTCACTCCGGGACAGAGTATACAATGAGCAGTTCTTC.

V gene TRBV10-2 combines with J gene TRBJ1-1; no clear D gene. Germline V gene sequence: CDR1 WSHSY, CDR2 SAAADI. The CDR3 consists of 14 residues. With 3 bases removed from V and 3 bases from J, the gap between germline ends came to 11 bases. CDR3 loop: CASSEGWGDTEAFF. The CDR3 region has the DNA TGCGCCAGCAGTGAAGGCTGGGGAGACACTGAAGCTTTCTTT.

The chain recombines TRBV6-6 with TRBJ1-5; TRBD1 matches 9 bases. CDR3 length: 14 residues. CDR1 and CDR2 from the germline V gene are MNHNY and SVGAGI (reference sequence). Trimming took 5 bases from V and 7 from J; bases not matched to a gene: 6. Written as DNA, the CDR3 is TGTGCCAGCAGTCGACAGGGGGGTCAGCAGCCCCAGCATTTT. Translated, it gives CASSRQGGQQPQHF.

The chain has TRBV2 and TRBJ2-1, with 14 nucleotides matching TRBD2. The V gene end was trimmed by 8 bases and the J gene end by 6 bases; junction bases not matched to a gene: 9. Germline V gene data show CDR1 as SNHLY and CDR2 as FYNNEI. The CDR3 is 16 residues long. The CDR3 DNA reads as TGTGCCAGCCCTACCCTCGGGACTAGCGGGAGCAATGAGCAGTTCTTC. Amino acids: CASPTLGTSGSNEQFF.

The CDR3 DNA sequence: TGTGCCATTGTGGGTCGAGGCGTCCCGGGAAACACCATATATTTT. This translates into CAIVGRGVPGNTIYF. This rearrangement joins TRBV2 to TRBJ1-3; no clear D gene. Germline assignment: CDR1 SNHLY and CDR2 FYNNEI. V lost 10 bases to trimming and J lost 4 bases, with 20 bases between them. The CDR3 extends over 15 amino acids.

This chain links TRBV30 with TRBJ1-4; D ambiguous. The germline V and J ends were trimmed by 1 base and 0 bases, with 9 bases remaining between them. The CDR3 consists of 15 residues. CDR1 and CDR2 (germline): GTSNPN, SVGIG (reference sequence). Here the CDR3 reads CAWSGPVATNEKLFF. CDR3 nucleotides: TGTGCCTGGAGTGGCCCAGTTGCAACTAATGAAAAACTGTTTTTT.

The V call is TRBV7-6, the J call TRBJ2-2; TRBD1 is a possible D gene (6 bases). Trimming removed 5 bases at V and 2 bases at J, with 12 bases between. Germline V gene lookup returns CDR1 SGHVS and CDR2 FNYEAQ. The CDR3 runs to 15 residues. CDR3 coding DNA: TGTGCCAGCAGCCCCCGGGACACTAACACCGGGGAGCTGTTTTTT. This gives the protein CASSPRDTNTGELFF.

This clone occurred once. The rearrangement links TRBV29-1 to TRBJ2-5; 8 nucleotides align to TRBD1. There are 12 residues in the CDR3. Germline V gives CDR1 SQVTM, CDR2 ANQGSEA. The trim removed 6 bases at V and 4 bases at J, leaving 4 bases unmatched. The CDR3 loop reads CSVLRGPETQYF. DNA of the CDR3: TGCAGCGTCCTCAGGGGGCCAGAGACCCAGTACTTC.